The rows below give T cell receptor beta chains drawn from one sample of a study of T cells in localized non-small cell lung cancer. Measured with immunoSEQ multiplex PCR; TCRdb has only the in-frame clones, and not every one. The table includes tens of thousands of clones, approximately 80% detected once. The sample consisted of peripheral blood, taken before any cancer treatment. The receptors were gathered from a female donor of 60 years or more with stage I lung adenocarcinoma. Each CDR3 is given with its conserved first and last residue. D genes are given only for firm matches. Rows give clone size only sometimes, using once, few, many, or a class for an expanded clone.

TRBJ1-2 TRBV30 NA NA TGTGCCTGGAGTCCGCGGACAGCCCCTTATGGCTACACCTTC CAWSPRTAPYGYTF
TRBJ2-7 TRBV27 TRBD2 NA TGTGCCAGCAGTTTCGCGGGGGGATCGGGGCAGTACTTC CASSFAGGSGQYF
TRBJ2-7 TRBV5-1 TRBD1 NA TGCGCCAGCAGCTTTTCACCCGGGACAGGTTTTTACGAGCAGTACTTC CASSFSPGTGFYEQYF
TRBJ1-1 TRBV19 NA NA TGTGCCAGTAGTGAAGGACAGAACACTGAAGCTTTCTTT CASSEGQNTEAFF
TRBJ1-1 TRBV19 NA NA TGTGCCAGTAGTAGAATCGGGGGAAGGGGGAATGAAGCTTTCTTT CASSRIGGRGNEAFF
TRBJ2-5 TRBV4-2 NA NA TGTGCCAGCAGCCTCGAGGGCCCCCAAGAGACCCAGTACTTC CASSLEGPQETQYF
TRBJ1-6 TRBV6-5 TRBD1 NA TGTGCCAGCAGTAGACAGGGAGATTCACCCCTCCACTTT CASSRQGDSPLHF
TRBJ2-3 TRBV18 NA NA TGTGCCAGCTCACCCGAGGATACGCAGTATTTT CASSPEDTQYF
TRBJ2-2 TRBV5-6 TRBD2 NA TGTGCCAGCAGCTTAGGCGGGAGGGAAACCGGGGAGCTGTTTTTT CASSLGGRETGELFF
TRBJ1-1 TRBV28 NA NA TGTGCCAGCAGTGTAAGAATGAACACTGAAGCTTTCTTT CASSVRMNTEAFF
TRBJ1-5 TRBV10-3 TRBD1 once TGTGCCATCAGTGTACAGGGGAGTCAGCCCCAGCATTTT CAISVQGSQPQHF
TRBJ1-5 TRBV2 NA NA TGTGCCAGCAGTTCCGGATGGAGGGACAATCAGCCCCAGCATTTT CASSSGWRDNQPQHF
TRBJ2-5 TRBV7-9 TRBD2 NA TGTGCCAGCACCCCTCACGGTAGCGGGGGGGCACAAGAGACCCAGTACTTC CASTPHGSGGAQETQYF
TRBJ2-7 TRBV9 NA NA TGTGCCAGCAACCCGGGACTGGGTCTCTCCTACGAGCAGTACTTC CASNPGLGLSYEQYF
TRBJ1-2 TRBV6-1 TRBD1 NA TGTGCCAGCAGTAGACAGGGGACGGGTGGCTACACCTTC CASSRQGTGGYTF
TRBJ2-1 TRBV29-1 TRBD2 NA TGCAGCGCGGGACTAGCGGGCGGTACCCGCTACAATGAGCAGTTCTTC CSAGLAGGTRYNEQFF